This T cell receptor beta chain is drawn from a study of beta chain features in type 1 diabetes. This clone has a handful of counts. Its specificity is not known. The study reverse transcribed the entire isolated RNA, so it sequenced expressed TCRB transcripts. TCRdb's table, derived via immunoSEQ multiplex PCR, lists solely in-frame clones and lacks some. The profile shows roughly 300,000 clones, 7% to 10% of them singletons. CDR1 and CDR2 from the germline V gene are MNHNY and SVGAGI (reference sequence). V was cut by 8 bases and J by 0 bases, with 8 bases left in between. The CDR3 spans 13 residues. Study-level results: Type 1 diabetes patients had TCRB CDR3s that were shorter (moderately but significantly so) in all four CD4+ subsets.

J is TRBJ1-5 and V is TRBV6-6; possible D gene TRBD1, 6 bases. Material for sequencing was central memory CD4+ T cells from blood. The receptor was isolated from a man aged 25-40 years with type 1 diabetes. Here the CDR3 DNA reads TGTGCCAGCCGGGACACTAGCAATCAGCCCCAGCATTTT. It translates to CASRDTSNQPQHF.